The source of this T cell receptor (beta chain) is a study of cytomegalovirus exposure and HLA in healthy donors. Use of 60 Vbeta and 13 Jbeta primers characterized the PCR. Method: immunoSEQ multiplex PCR; TCRdb's copy keeps in-frame clones and lacks some. The sample yields approximately 100,000 clones, 65% seen once. The CDR3 has 13 amino acids. V shed 6 bases and J 3 bases; nucleotides not matched to a gene: 8. Germline V gene sequence: CDR1 SQVTM, CDR2 ANQGSEA. The chain has TRBV29-1 and TRBJ2-7; 7 bases are a match to TRBD1. Material: PBMCs. The receptor was derived from a man aged 25 to 40 in good health and CMV-seropositive. The CDR3 region is CSVPGQTIYEQYF. The CDR3 DNA sequence: TGCAGCGTACCGGGACAGACCATCTACGAGCAGTACTTC.